The clone carrying this TCR beta chain turned up a few times. The sample is drawn from a study of blood T cell repertoires in COVID-19. Germline CDR1 is SGHTA and CDR2 is FQGNSA. Trimming cost V 5 bases and J 9 bases; bases outside gene matches: 9. This CDR3 has 15 residues. Method: immunoSEQ multiplex PCR; TCRdb's copy keeps in-frame clones and lacks some. The data show about 120,000 clones, approximately 80% seen once. The clonotype was recovered from a man aged 40-50 years with active or convalescent COVID-19. Sequencing was carried out using peripheral blood. J is TRBJ2-1 and V is TRBV7-2; 11 bases map to TRBD2. CDR3 nucleotides: TGTGCCAGCAGCCCACTAGCGGGGGCCGCGGGTGAGCAGTTCTTC. This gives the protein CASSPLAGAAGEQFF. Complete variable domain (other parts from reference TRBV7-2 and TRBJ2-1): GAGVSQSPSNKVTEKGKDVELRCDPISGHTALYWYRQSLGQGLEFLIYFQGNSAPDKSGLPSDRFSAERTGGSVSTLTIQRTQQEDSAVYLCASSPLAGAAGEQFFGPGTRLTVL.